The rows below give T cell receptor beta chains drawn from one sample of a study of OX40 agonist ivuxolimab in advanced cancers. Sequencing used immunoSEQ multiplex PCR; TCRdb keeps in-frame clones, though not all of them. The sample holds 25,000 or so clones, roughly 66% seen once. Here the sequenced sample was CD4+ or CD8+ T cells sorted from blood, taken in a trial of the OX40 agonist ivuxolimab. These receptors were collected from an adult with an advanced solid tumor such as melanoma, head and neck, liver or kidney cancer. The CDR3 runs from the conserved cysteine through the conserved F or W. A D gene is named only where the DNA matches it firmly. Size is stated for part of the rows, as once, few or many counts, or as a class when the clone is expanded.

length: 15; D: .; size: .; V: TRBV28; J: TRBJ2-7; DNA: TGTGCCAGCAGCCCCGCCCCATTCTCCGCCTACGAGCAGTACTTC; CDR3: CASSPAPFSAYEQYF
length: 13; D: TRBD1; size: .; V: TRBV7-2; J: TRBJ1-1; DNA: TGTGCCAGCAGCTTCTGGACAGGGACTGAAGCTTTCTTT; CDR3: CASSFWTGTEAFF
length: 13; D: .; size: .; V: TRBV7-9; J: TRBJ2-5; DNA: TGTGCCAGCAGCATCCGACGGCAAGAGACCCAGTACTTC; CDR3: CASSIRRQETQYF
length: 13; D: .; size: medium-sized; V: TRBV5-6; J: TRBJ2-7; DNA: TGTGCCAGCAGCCCTCCGGGAACCTACGAGCAGTACTTC; CDR3: CASSPPGTYEQYF
length: 17; D: TRBD1; size: .; V: TRBV19; J: TRBJ2-1; DNA: TGTGCCAGTAGTATCTTCGGTGGGCAGGGGGTCTACAATGAGCAGTTCTTC; CDR3: CASSIFGGQGVYNEQFF
length: 11; D: .; size: .; V: TRBV7-2; J: TRBJ1-1; DNA: TGTGCCAGCAGCTTATTCGCTGAAGCTTTCTTT; CDR3: CASSLFAEAFF
length: 15; D: TRBD1; size: .; V: TRBV7-6; J: TRBJ2-1; DNA: TGTGCCAGCAGCCCGAGTCCGACAGGGGGTCACGAGCAGTTCTTC; CDR3: CASSPSPTGGHEQFF
length: 13; D: .; size: .; V: TRBV28; J: TRBJ1-2; DNA: TGTGCCAGCAGTTTCACAGTACCCTATGGCTACACCTTC; CDR3: CASSFTVPYGYTF
length: 14; D: .; size: .; V: TRBV9; J: TRBJ2-7; DNA: TGTGCCAGCGGCCCGACATGGGAGGCCTACGAGCAGTACTTC; CDR3: CASGPTWEAYEQYF
length: 14; D: TRBD1; size: once; V: TRBV5-1; J: TRBJ2-2; DNA: TGCGCCCGGGCGGGACAGGGGGGAGGCGGGGAGCTGTTTTTT; CDR3: CARAGQGGGGELFF
length: 18; D: .; size: .; V: TRBV25-1; J: TRBJ2-1; DNA: TGTGCCAGCAGTGAATTACCGGGACAAAGTATCTTTAACAATGAGCAGTTCTTC; CDR3: CASSELPGQSIFNNEQFF
length: 16; D: .; size: .; V: TRBV2; J: TRBJ2-3; DNA: TGTGCCAGCAGTGGACGGACAGTACTTCACACAGATACGCAGTATTTT; CDR3: CASSGRTVLHTDTQYF
length: 13; D: TRBD1; size: once; V: TRBV19; J: TRBJ2-7; DNA: TGTGCCAGTAAGTTTGACAGGGACTACGAGCAGTACTTC; CDR3: CASKFDRDYEQYF
length: 18; D: .; size: .; V: TRBV7-8; J: TRBJ2-5; DNA: TGTGCCAGCAGCTTAAACGTCGGTGGGGTATTGTACCAAGAGACCCAGTACTTC; CDR3: CASSLNVGGVLYQETQYF
length: 16; D: .; size: .; V: TRBV28; J: TRBJ1-3; DNA: TGTGCCAGCAGTTTAAAGCTTTATCATCCTGGAAACACCATATATTTT; CDR3: CASSLKLYHPGNTIYF
length: 15; D: TRBD2; size: .; V: TRBV19; J: TRBJ2-7; DNA: TGTGCCAGTAGTACCGTTCAGCGGGGGGGCTACGAGCAGTACTTC; CDR3: CASSTVQRGGYEQYF
length: 14; D: .; size: .; V: TRBV28; J: TRBJ1-5; DNA: TGTGCCAGCAAAAACCGGTATAGCAATCAGCCCCAGCATTTT; CDR3: CASKNRYSNQPQHF
length: 15; D: TRBD2; size: .; V: TRBV6-6; J: TRBJ2-1; DNA: TGTGCCAGCAGCCTAGCGGGGGGGCCCTACAATGAGCAGTTCTTC; CDR3: CASSLAGGPYNEQFF
length: 18; D: TRBD2; size: .; V: TRBV9; J: TRBJ2-1; DNA: TGTGCCAGCAGCTCCATTCAAATAGCTAGCGGGAGATACAATGAGCAGTTCTTC; CDR3: CASSSIQIASGRYNEQFF
length: 11; D: .; size: few; V: TRBV30; J: TRBJ1-1; DNA: TGTGCCTGGGGCTGGGGCACTGAAGCTTTCTTT; CDR3: CAWGWGTEAFF
length: 13; D: .; size: .; V: TRBV28; J: TRBJ1-5; DNA: TGTGCCAGCAGCCACGTCAGAAATCAGCCCCAGCATTTT; CDR3: CASSHVRNQPQHF
length: 13; D: TRBD1; size: medium-sized; V: TRBV7-9; J: TRBJ1-1; DNA: TGTGCCAGCAGCTCTTCGGACAGGGGATCAGCTTTCTTT; CDR3: CASSSSDRGSAFF
length: 13; D: TRBD1; size: .; V: TRBV5-6; J: TRBJ1-2; DNA: TGTGCCAGCAGTCCCGGGCAGGGGGCTGGCTACACCTTC; CDR3: CASSPGQGAGYTF
length: 15; D: TRBD2; size: .; V: TRBV27; J: TRBJ2-1; DNA: TGTGCCAGCAGTTTCCATATCGGGGGGGTCGGGGAGCAGTTCTTC; CDR3: CASSFHIGGVGEQFF
length: 15; D: TRBD1; size: .; V: TRBV4-3; J: TRBJ2-5; DNA: TGCGCCAGCAGCCGGTGGACAGGGTCACAAGAGACCCAGTACTTC; CDR3: CASSRWTGSQETQYF
length: 18; D: .; size: few; V: TRBV7-7; J: TRBJ2-3; DNA: TGTGCTAGCAGCTTAGCCCCTTACAGGGAAAGGGGCACAGATACGCAGTATTTT; CDR3: CASSLAPYRERGTDTQYF
length: 14; D: .; size: once; V: TRBV5-1; J: TRBJ1-1; DNA: TGCGCCAGCAGCTTGGCCCTTATGAACACTGAAGCTTTCTTT; CDR3: CASSLALMNTEAFF
length: 15; D: TRBD1; size: .; V: TRBV28; J: TRBJ1-6; DNA: TGTGCCAGCAGTTTATGGGACAGGGGGAGAGCACCCCTCCACTTT; CDR3: CASSLWDRGRAPLHF
length: 15; D: .; size: few; V: TRBV29-1; J: TRBJ2-7; DNA: TGCAGCGCCCTTTTCCCTTCTACTTGGCAGGGGGAGCAGTACTTC; CDR3: CSALFPSTWQGEQYF
length: 15; D: TRBD1; size: .; V: TRBV7-9; J: TRBJ2-7; DNA: TGTGCCAGCAGCCAAATGGGACAGAAAACCTACGAGCAGTACTTC; CDR3: CASSQMGQKTYEQYF
length: 12; D: .; size: .; V: TRBV2; J: TRBJ2-7; DNA: TGTGCCAGCAGTGAAGGAAGAAACGAGCAGTACTTC; CDR3: CASSEGRNEQYF
length: 12; D: .; size: few; V: TRBV7-3; J: TRBJ1-1; DNA: TGTGCCAGCAGCCCCACAGGAGGGGAAGCTTTCTTT; CDR3: CASSPTGGEAFF
length: 15; D: TRBD1; size: many; V: TRBV4-1; J: TRBJ1-6; DNA: TGCGCCAGCAGCCAAGGGGACAGAGGGATGTCACCCCTCCACTTT; CDR3: CASSQGDRGMSPLHF
length: 20; D: TRBD2; size: .; V: TRBV7-8; J: TRBJ2-1; DNA: TGTGCCAGCAGCCCCAAAGTTCCATTAGCGGGGGGCTTGTACTACAATGAGCAGTTCTTC; CDR3: CASSPKVPLAGGLYYNEQFF
length: 17; D: TRBD1; size: .; V: TRBV7-8; J: TRBJ2-1; DNA: TGTGCCAGCAGCCTGATGACCGGGACAGGGGCAGGGGATGAGCAGTTCTTC; CDR3: CASSLMTGTGAGDEQFF
length: 14; D: TRBD1; size: .; V: TRBV6-6; J: TRBJ1-5; DNA: TGTGCCAGCAGTGCCACAGGGGGGCATCAGCCCCAGCATTTT; CDR3: CASSATGGHQPQHF
length: 16; D: .; size: .; V: TRBV2; J: TRBJ1-1; DNA: TGTGCCAGCAGTGCGGTCGGGGCTCCCATGAACACTGAAGCTTTCTTT; CDR3: CASSAVGAPMNTEAFF
length: 15; D: .; size: .; V: TRBV28; J: TRBJ2-3; DNA: TGTGCCAGCAGTTTACGTAGCGGTAGCACAGATACGCAGTATTTT; CDR3: CASSLRSGSTDTQYF
length: 13; D: .; size: .; V: TRBV7-6; J: TRBJ1-1; DNA: TGTGCCAGCAGCTTAGAGGTCGTCACTGAAGCTTTCTTT; CDR3: CASSLEVVTEAFF
length: 15; D: TRBD2; size: .; V: TRBV9; J: TRBJ2-3; DNA: TGTGCCAGCAGCGTAGAGCTAGCGGGCACAGATACGCAGTATTTT; CDR3: CASSVELAGTDTQYF
length: 17; D: TRBD1; size: .; V: TRBV2; J: TRBJ2-1; DNA: TGTGCCAGCAGTCACGGACAGGGGGCTGTCTCCTACAATGAGCAGTTCTTC; CDR3: CASSHGQGAVSYNEQFF
length: 12; D: .; size: .; V: TRBV4-2; J: TRBJ1-1; DNA: TGTGCCAGCAGCCAAGTCAGTACTGAAGCTTTCTTT; CDR3: CASSQVSTEAFF
length: 13; D: .; size: .; V: TRBV7-3; J: TRBJ2-3; DNA: TGTGCCAGCAGCGCACTCAACACAGATACGCAGTATTTT; CDR3: CASSALNTDTQYF
length: 14; D: TRBD1; size: .; V: TRBV7-9; J: TRBJ2-7; DNA: TGTGCCAGCAGCTTAATGACAGGGGCCTACGAGCAGTACTTC; CDR3: CASSLMTGAYEQYF
length: 13; D: .; size: few; V: TRBV7-3; J: TRBJ2-7; DNA: TGTGCCAGCAGCCAAGGGCCAGGCTACGAGCAGTACTTC; CDR3: CASSQGPGYEQYF
length: 14; D: TRBD1; size: .; V: TRBV19; J: TRBJ2-7; DNA: TGTGCCAGTAGTAGATGGGACAGGGGTAGTGAGCAGTACTTC; CDR3: CASSRWDRGSEQYF
length: 15; D: .; size: .; V: TRBV13; J: TRBJ2-1; DNA: TGTGCCAGCAGCTTAGTATATCGAGACTTACATGAGCAGTTCTTC; CDR3: CASSLVYRDLHEQFF
length: 15; D: TRBD1; size: .; V: TRBV27; J: TRBJ2-1; DNA: TGTGCCAGCAGTTCCCGGACAGGGGGTTACAATGAGCAGTTCTTC; CDR3: CASSSRTGGYNEQFF
length: 14; D: .; size: .; V: TRBV9; J: TRBJ1-1; DNA: TGTGCCAGCAGCGTAGGAACAAAGAACACTGAAGCTTTCTTT; CDR3: CASSVGTKNTEAFF